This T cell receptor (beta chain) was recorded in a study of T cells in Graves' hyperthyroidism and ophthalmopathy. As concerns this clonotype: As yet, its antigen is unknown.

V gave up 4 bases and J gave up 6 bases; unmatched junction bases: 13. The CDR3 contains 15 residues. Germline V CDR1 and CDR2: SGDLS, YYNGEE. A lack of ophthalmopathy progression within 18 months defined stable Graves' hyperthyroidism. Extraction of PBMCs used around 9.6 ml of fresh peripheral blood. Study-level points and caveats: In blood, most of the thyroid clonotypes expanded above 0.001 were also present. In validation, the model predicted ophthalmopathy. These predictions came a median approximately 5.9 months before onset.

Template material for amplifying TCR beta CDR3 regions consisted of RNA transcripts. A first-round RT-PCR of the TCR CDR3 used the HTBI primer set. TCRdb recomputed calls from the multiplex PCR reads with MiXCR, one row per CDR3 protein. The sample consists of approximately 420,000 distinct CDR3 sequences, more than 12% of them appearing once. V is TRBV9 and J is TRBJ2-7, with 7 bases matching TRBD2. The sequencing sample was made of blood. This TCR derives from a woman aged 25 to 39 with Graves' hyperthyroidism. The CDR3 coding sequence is TGTGCCAGCAGCTACTCTGCGGGAGTCCCCTCCGAGCAGTACTTC. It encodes CASSYSAGVPSEQYF.